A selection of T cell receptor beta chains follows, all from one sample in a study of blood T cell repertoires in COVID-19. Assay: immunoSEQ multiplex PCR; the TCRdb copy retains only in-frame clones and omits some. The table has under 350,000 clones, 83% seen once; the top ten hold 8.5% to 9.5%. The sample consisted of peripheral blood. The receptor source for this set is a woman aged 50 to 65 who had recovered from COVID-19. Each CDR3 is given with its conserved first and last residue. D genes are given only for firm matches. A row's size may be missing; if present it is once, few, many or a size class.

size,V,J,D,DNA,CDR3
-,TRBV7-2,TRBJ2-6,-,TGTGCCAGCAGCTTAGCTCGGGATGCTGGGGCCAACGTCCTGACTTTC,CASSLARDAGANVLTF
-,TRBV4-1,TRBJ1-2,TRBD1,TGCGCCAGCAGCCAAGATGGACAGGGAAGTGGCTACACCTTC,CASSQDGQGSGYTF
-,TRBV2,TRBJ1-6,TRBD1,TGTGCCAGCAGTGCAGGAGGACAGGGCCACCACTTT,CASSAGGQGHHF
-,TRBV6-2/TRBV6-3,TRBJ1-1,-,TGTGCCAGCAGTTACTCCGCTAGTACCACTGAAGCTTTCTTT,CASSYSASTTEAFF
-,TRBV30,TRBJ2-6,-,TGTGCCTCCGCGGGGAGCGGGGCCAACGTCCTGACTTTC,CASAGSGANVLTF
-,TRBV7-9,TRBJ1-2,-,TGTGCCAGCAGTAAATCGACAGCAAACTATGGCTACACCTTC,CASSKSTANYGYTF
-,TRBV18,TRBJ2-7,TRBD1,TGTGCCAGCTCCCTCTTGACAGGGGCCTTGTTTTACGAGCAGTACTTC,CASSLLTGALFYEQYF
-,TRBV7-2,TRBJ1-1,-,TGTGCCAGCAGCTTAGAAGAGGCTTTCTTT,CASSLEEAFF
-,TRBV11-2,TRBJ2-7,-,TGTGCCAGCAGCTTAGGTGGTTCTAACTCCTACGAGCAGTACTTC,CASSLGGSNSYEQYF
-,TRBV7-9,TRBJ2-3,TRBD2,TGTGCCAGCAGCCTACTAGCGGGTACCACAGATACGCAGTATTTT,CASSLLAGTTDTQYF
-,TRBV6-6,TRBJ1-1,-,TGTGCCAGCAGTTACTCGGGGGGGGTCATGAACACTGAAGCTTTCTTT,CASSYSGGVMNTEAFF
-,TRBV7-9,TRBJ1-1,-,TGTGCCAGCAACCCCGGGGGGGCGGGTGAAGCTTTCTTT,CASNPGGAGEAFF
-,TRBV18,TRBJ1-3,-,TGTGCCAGCTCTCCGGCACAGGAGGGAAACACCATATATTTT,CASSPAQEGNTIYF
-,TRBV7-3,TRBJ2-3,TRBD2,TGTGCCAGCAGCTCCTTAGCGGGGTCCACAGATACGCAGTATTTT,CASSSLAGSTDTQYF
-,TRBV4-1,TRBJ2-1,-,TGCGCCAGCAGCCGCACCGGGAACCCCAATGAGCAGTTCTTC,CASSRTGNPNEQFF
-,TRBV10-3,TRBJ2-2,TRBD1,TGTGCCATCCTCCCCGGACAGGGGGCGGGTAACGGGGAGCTGTTTTTT,CAILPGQGAGNGELFF
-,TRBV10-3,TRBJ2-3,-,TGTGCCATCAGTGAGCCCGGACTGTCTGGGCAGTATTTT,CAISEPGLSGQYF
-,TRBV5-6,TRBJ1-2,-,TGTGCCAGCAGCTTGGCCGGGTCAGACTACACTAACTATGGCTACACCTTC,CASSLAGSDYTNYGYTF
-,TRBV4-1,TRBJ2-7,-,TGCGCCAGCAGCAAAGAGACTGGGAGCTCCTACGAGCAGTACTTC,CASSKETGSSYEQYF
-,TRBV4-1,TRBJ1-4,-,TGCGCCAGCAGCCAAGTCTCAGGACAAGGACTGTTTTTT,CASSQVSGQGLFF
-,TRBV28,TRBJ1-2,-,TGTGCCAGCAGGAGGAGGGGGGGTAACTATGGCTACACCTTC,CASRRRGGNYGYTF
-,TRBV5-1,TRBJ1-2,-,TGCGCCAGCAGCTTGGGGGTAGCAGGACAGAGTAACTATGGCTACACCTTC,CASSLGVAGQSNYGYTF
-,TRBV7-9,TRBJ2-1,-,TGTGCCAGCAGATTACCGGGACTCGCGAGCTCCTACAATGAGCAGTTCTTC,CASRLPGLASSYNEQFF
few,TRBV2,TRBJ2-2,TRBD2,TGTGCCAGCACCCGTGATAGCGGGGCGAACACCGGGGAGCTGTTTTTT,CASTRDSGANTGELFF
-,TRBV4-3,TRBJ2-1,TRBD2,TGCGCCAGCAGCCAAGGACTAGCGGGTAACAATGAGCAGTTCTTC,CASSQGLAGNNEQFF
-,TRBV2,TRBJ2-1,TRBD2,TGTGCCAGCAGTCGAGAAGCGGGGGCCAACAATGAGCAGTTCTTC,CASSREAGANNEQFF
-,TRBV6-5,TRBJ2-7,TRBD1,TGTGCCAGCACTTCCCACGGGACAGGGTCCTACGAGCAGTACTTC,CASTSHGTGSYEQYF
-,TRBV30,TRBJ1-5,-,TGTGCCTGGAGTGTACTCGATAGGGGACAGCCCCAGCATTTT,CAWSVLDRGQPQHF
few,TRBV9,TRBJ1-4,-,TGTGCCAGCAGCGTAGCGTCCGGACTAGGAGGGTTTGAAAAACTGTTTTTT,CASSVASGLGGFEKLFF
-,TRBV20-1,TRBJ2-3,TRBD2,TGCAGTGCTAGTCCGAGCGGGGGGGTCACAGATACGCAGTATTTT,CSASPSGGVTDTQYF
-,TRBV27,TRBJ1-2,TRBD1,TGTGCCAGCAGTCCCTTGACAGGGACCCTGATCTATGGCTACACCTTC,CASSPLTGTLIYGYTF
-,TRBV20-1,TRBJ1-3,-,TGCAGTGCTAGTGAGGGACTGATGGGAAACACCATATATTTT,CSASEGLMGNTIYF
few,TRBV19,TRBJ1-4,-,TGTGCCAGTACAACCTCAACAGGGTCAACTAATGAAAAACTGTTTTTT,CASTTSTGSTNEKLFF